This T cell receptor beta chain comes out of a study of blood T cells in healthy people across ages. With regard to this clonotype: Its antigen remains unknown.

Germline-derived CDR1 and CDR2 are SGHKS and YYEKEE (reference sequence). The CDR3 covers 14 residues. Isolating PBMCs gave at least 6 million of these cells per sample. For the second PCR, which ran for about 7 to 11 cycles, a sample-barcoded 5' primer and a J-beta primer mix were used. Each cDNA molecule carried a tag from a template-switch adaptor that contained 12 random nucleotides. From the 5' RACE reads, TCRdb called clonotypes with MiXCR, one entry per CDR3 protein. The table includes 920,000 or so distinct CDR3 sequences, around 43% detected once. General observations from the study: For the donors, CMV status was unknown and possibly confounded expanded clonotype changes. Estimated diversity across one million T cells was deemed an underestimate.

This chain uses TRBV5-5 with TRBJ2-5; a weak D match, TRBD2 (6 bases). The DNA end is a closer match to TRBJ2-7, so the J assignment may be wrong. This clonotype was obtained from a woman aged 55-70 years in good health. Sequencing was performed on blood. In DNA, the CDR3 is TGTGCCAGCATTTCGGGCGGGATGGTTTACGAGCAGTACTTC. Amino acid sequence: CASISGGMVYEQYF.